The present TCR beta chain was sequenced within a study of sequential checkpoint blockade in melanoma. Study in general: TCRβ was sequenced from DNA of some 97 pretreatment tumors. About two dozen patients had matched tumor biopsies before treatment and at week 13 after nivolumab or ipilimumab alone.

Treatment noted: randomized to nivolumab then ipilimumab (arm A) or the reverse (arm B). The CDR3 is 16 residues long. CDR1 and CDR2 (germline): MNHGY, SAAAGT. Trimming at V came to 6 bases and at J to 2 bases, leaving 13 bases not matched to a gene. Findings and limits, study-wide: Rising tumor T-cell fraction and clonality meant about 30 times likelier benefit. Response in arm A was associated with pretreatment TIL clonality.

The table lists this clone with many counts. What it binds is unknown. The table came from immunoSEQ multiplex PCR; TCRdb's copy has only in-frame clones and leaves some out. Among just over 7,000 clones listed, more than 20% were seen once. The source of this sequence is a human donor with melanoma. Sequencing used tumor tissue (inferred from file names), obtained from a patient given nivolumab and ipilimumab in sequence. The chain combines TRBV6-8 with TRBJ2-7, with 7 bases fitting TRBD1. Here the CDR3 DNA reads TGTGCCAGCAGACCGACTCGTAGGGACAGTACCTACGAGCAGTACTTC. It specifies CASRPTRRDSTYEQYF.